Listed below are T cell receptor beta chains from one sample, sequenced in a study of glioma-infiltrating T cells. TCRdb reanalysed the multiplex PCR reads using MiXCR and keeps one entry per CDR3 protein. The sample gives 100,000 to 150,000 distinct CDR3 sequences, about 25% of which show up once; around a quarter is in the top ten. The source material was glioma tissue, nonneoplastic brain tissue, or PBMCs (not recorded which). These receptors all stem from a human donor with low-grade glioma or glioblastoma, undergoing nonglioma brain surgery, or in good health (not recorded which). Each CDR3 is given with its conserved first and last residue. D genes are given only for firm matches. Not all rows give a size; the values are once, few, many and, for expanded clones, a class.

CDR3 | DNA | J | size | V | D
CSARAATYGYTF | TGCAGTGCTAGGGCAGCGACCTATGGCTACACCTTC | TRBJ1-2 | many | TRBV20-1 | -
CASSGTREVLTDTQYF | TGTGCCAGCAGCGGGACGAGGGAGGTGCTCACAGATACGCAGTATTTT | TRBJ2-3 | few | TRBV7-2 | -
CASSQDGQRGNGYTF | TGCGCCAGCAGCCAAGACGGCCAACGAGGGAATGGCTACACCTTC | TRBJ1-2 | few | TRBV4-1 | -
CSARGQGRTDTQYF | TGCAGTGCCCGTGGGCAGGGCCGCACAGATACGCAGTATTTT | TRBJ2-3 | many | TRBV20-1 | -
CASSFYLTGGETQYF | TGTGCCAGCAGCTTTTATCTTACAGGGGGAGAGACCCAGTACTTC | TRBJ2-5 | few | TRBV7-3 | TRBD1
CASSPFRTEAFF | TGTGCCAGCAGCCCGTTCAGGACTGAAGCTTTCTTT | TRBJ1-1 | - | TRBV2 | -
CASSLGGANTQYF | TGTGCCAGCAGCTTAGGGGGGGCGAATACGCAGTATTTT | TRBJ2-3 | many | TRBV7-2 | -
CASSYLQGNYGYTF | TGTGCCAGCAGTTACTTACAGGGTAACTATGGCTACACCTTC | TRBJ1-2 | many | TRBV6-6 | -
CATGAHIMEQFF | TGTGCCACCGGGGCCCATATCATGGAGCAGTTCTTC | TRBJ2-1 | few | TRBV27 | -
CASSYSGSGVTDTQYF | TGTGCCAGCAGTTACTCGGGTAGCGGGGTCACAGATACGCAGTATTTT | TRBJ2-3 | many | TRBV6-6 | TRBD2
CATSGSTPYNEQFF | TGTGCCACCAGTGGTTCGACACCATACAATGAGCAGTTCTTC | TRBJ2-1 | few | TRBV24-1 | -
CSAPTGRAADTQYF | TGCAGTGCCCCGACAGGGAGAGCGGCAGATACGCAGTATTTT | TRBJ2-3 | many | TRBV20-1 | TRBD1
CATSDSPGVADYTF | TGTGCCACCAGTGATTCACCAGGGGTTGCGGACTACACCTTC | TRBJ1-2 | few | TRBV24-1 | -
CASRMGEQGQPQHF | TGTGCCAGCAGGATGGGGGAACAGGGTCAGCCCCAGCATTTT | TRBJ1-5 | few | TRBV12-3/TRBV12-4 | -
CASHPGPWNQPQHF | TGTGCCAGCCACCCGGGCCCGTGGAATCAGCCCCAGCATTTT | TRBJ1-5 | many | TRBV19 | -
CASSRGQGTEAFF | TGCGCCAGCAGCCGCGGACAGGGGACTGAAGCTTTCTTT | TRBJ1-1 | few | TRBV4-1 | TRBD1
CSAQTLSSYNEQFF | TGCAGTGCCCAGACCCTGAGCTCCTACAATGAGCAGTTCTTC | TRBJ2-1 | many | TRBV20-1 | -
CASSLDLAKNIQYF | TGTGCCAGCAGCTTAGATCTAGCCAAAAACATTCAGTACTTC | TRBJ2-4 | - | TRBV7-9 | -
CASRGGTVSYGYTF | TGTGCCAGCAGAGGTGGGACTGTATCCTATGGCTACACCTTC | TRBJ1-2 | - | TRBV2 | -
CASSAGLGYGYTF | TGTGCCAGCAGTGCAGGGTTGGGCTATGGCTACACCTTC | TRBJ1-2 | few | TRBV27 | -
CASSEWTDTQYF | TGCGCCAGCAGTGAATGGACAGATACGCAGTATTTT | TRBJ2-3 | - | TRBV10-2 | -
CASSLSQTNQPQHF | TGTGCCAGCAGCTTATCGCAGACCAATCAGCCCCAGCATTTT | TRBJ1-5 | few | TRBV7-9 | -
CASTRGYNTEAFF | TGTGCCAGCACTCGGGGCTATAACACTGAAGCTTTCTTT | TRBJ1-1 | - | TRBV2 | -
CAISDESYGYTF | TGTGCCATCAGTGATGAGAGCTATGGCTACACCTTC | TRBJ1-2 | - | TRBV10-3 | -
CASSHSYQETQYF | TGTGCCAGCAGCCACTCGTATCAAGAGACCCAGTACTTC | TRBJ2-5 | few | TRBV3-1 | -
CASIVTGGLSETQYF | TGTGCCAGCATAGTGACGGGGGGGTTATCAGAGACCCAGTACTTC | TRBJ2-5 | - | TRBV11-1 | TRBD2
CSCLGDWGEQFF | TGCTCCTGTTTAGGGGATTGGGGTGAGCAGTTCTTC | TRBJ2-1 | - | TRBV29-1 | -
CSVPGGFNQPQHF | TGCAGCGTTCCAGGGGGCTTCAATCAGCCCCAGCATTTT | TRBJ1-5 | few | TRBV29-1 | TRBD1
CASSLRKSSYNEQFF | TGTGCCAGCAGCTTACGAAAGAGCTCCTACAATGAGCAGTTCTTC | TRBJ2-1 | few | TRBV7-2 | -
CASSQARGRNTEAFF | TGTGCCAGCAGCCAAGCAAGGGGGCGAAACACTGAAGCTTTCTTT | TRBJ1-1 | few | TRBV3-1 | TRBD1
CASSLRGDATYNEQFF | TGTGCCAGCAGCTTAAGGGGTGACGCTACCTACAATGAGCAGTTCTTC | TRBJ2-1 | - | TRBV7-2 | -
CSARLSDTQYF | TGCAGTGCTAGACTGTCGGATACGCAGTATTTT | TRBJ2-3 | many | TRBV20-1 | -
CASSLSGAGRGYGYTF | TGTGCCAGCAGTTTATCGGGGGCAGGGAGGGGCTATGGCTACACCTTC | TRBJ1-2 | many | TRBV27 | -